This TCR beta chain is from a study of blood T cell repertoires in COVID-19. Study-wide background: The study drew acute and convalescent COVID-19 samples from the United States, Italy and Spain.

Trimming pared 7 bases from V and 2 bases from J, leaving 11 bases between. The CDR3 covers 13 residues. TCRdb's copy holds only in-frame clones and misses some; the assay was immunoSEQ multiplex PCR. The sample records roughly 46,000 clones, more than 85% being singletons. Two consecutive negative NP/OP PCR tests, clearance, or resolved symptoms defined Cohort 3 recovery. This receptor was taken from a woman aged 45-60 years who had recovered from COVID-19. The genes are TRBV12-3 or TRBV12-4 and TRBJ2-5; possible D gene TRBD2, 5 bases. Sample: PBMCs or T cells enriched from blood (not recorded which). The CDR3 DNA follows: TGTGCCAGCACCCAATCGGGGCAAGAGACCCAGTACTTC. This gives the protein CASTQSGQETQYF.